Listed below are T cell receptor beta chains from one sample, sequenced in a study of T-cell memory formation after mild COVID-19. TCRdb reprocessed the 5' RACE reads via MiXCR and lists one record per CDR3 protein. The repertoire holds 450,000 or so distinct CDR3 sequences, with over 15% as singletons. The sample comprised PBMCs or a T cell subset sorted from them (not recorded which). All receptors come from an adult woman who had mild COVID-19 (a few samples of this study predate the infection). Cell type and time point are not known. Both conserved end residues are part of each CDR3. D genes are given only for firm matches. Only some rows state a clone size, as once, few, many or a class for expanded clones.

cdr3_aa: CASSLQGVHEQYF
cdr3_nt: TGTGCCAGCAGTTTACAGGGGGTCCACGAGCAGTACTTC
d_call: TRBD1
v_call: TRBV12-3/TRBV12-4
clone_size: NA
j_call: TRBJ2-7

cdr3_aa: CASSQGRGGVEQFF
cdr3_nt: TGTGCCAGCAGCCAAGGGCGGGGGGGCGTTGAGCAGTTCTTC
d_call: TRBD2
v_call: TRBV3-1
clone_size: few
j_call: TRBJ2-1

cdr3_aa: CASSMTAVPYEQYF
cdr3_nt: TGTGCCAGTAGCATGACGGCAGTACCCTACGAGCAGTACTTC
d_call: NA
v_call: TRBV19
clone_size: few
j_call: TRBJ2-7

cdr3_aa: CASSGSGRLDEQYF
cdr3_nt: TGCGCCAGCAGCGGGAGCGGGAGATTGGACGAGCAGTACTTC
d_call: TRBD2
v_call: TRBV5-1
clone_size: few
j_call: TRBJ2-7

cdr3_aa: CSAKGLAGTNEQFF
cdr3_nt: TGCAGTGCTAAGGGACTAGCGGGAACCAATGAGCAGTTCTTC
d_call: TRBD2
v_call: TRBV20-1
clone_size: few
j_call: TRBJ2-1

cdr3_aa: CSARARDRATYGYTF
cdr3_nt: TGCAGTGCTAGAGCCCGGGACCGAGCGACCTATGGCTACACCTTC
d_call: NA
v_call: TRBV20-1
clone_size: few
j_call: TRBJ1-2

cdr3_aa: CASTLLAGVGNEQFF
cdr3_nt: TGTGCCAGCACCTTATTAGCGGGGGTAGGCAATGAGCAGTTCTTC
d_call: TRBD2
v_call: TRBV11-1
clone_size: NA
j_call: TRBJ2-1

cdr3_aa: CATSTRTESTEAFF
cdr3_nt: TGTGCCACCAGCACCCGGACAGAAAGCACTGAAGCTTTCTTT
d_call: NA
v_call: TRBV15
clone_size: NA
j_call: TRBJ1-1

cdr3_aa: CASSVVGDTTGELFF
cdr3_nt: TGTGCCAGCAGCGTAGTTGGAGACACCACCGGGGAGCTGTTTTTT
d_call: NA
v_call: TRBV9
clone_size: NA
j_call: TRBJ2-2

cdr3_aa: CASSLGGRSYNEQFF
cdr3_nt: TGTGCCAGCAGCCTCGGGGGACGCTCCTACAATGAGCAGTTCTTC
d_call: NA
v_call: TRBV7-6
clone_size: many
j_call: TRBJ2-1

cdr3_aa: CATSDLQREGSSYNEQFF
cdr3_nt: TGTGCCACCAGTGATTTGCAGCGGGAGGGGAGCTCCTACAATGAGCAGTTCTTC
d_call: TRBD2
v_call: TRBV24-1
clone_size: NA
j_call: TRBJ2-1

cdr3_aa: CSARERDRDPGELFF
cdr3_nt: TGCAGTGCTAGAGAGCGGGACAGGGATCCCGGGGAGCTGTTTTTT
d_call: TRBD1
v_call: TRBV20-1
clone_size: once
j_call: TRBJ2-2

cdr3_aa: CASSFRTSGVTDTQYF
cdr3_nt: TGTGCCAGCAGCTTCCGGACTAGCGGGGTTACAGATACGCAGTATTTT
d_call: TRBD2
v_call: TRBV5-5
clone_size: few
j_call: TRBJ2-3

cdr3_aa: CSGLQGPYEQYF
cdr3_nt: TGCAGCGGACTACAGGGACCCTACGAGCAGTACTTC
d_call: NA
v_call: TRBV29-1
clone_size: NA
j_call: TRBJ2-7

cdr3_aa: CASSLGDKNYGYTF
cdr3_nt: TGCGCCAGCAGCTTGGGGGACAAAAACTATGGCTACACCTTC
d_call: NA
v_call: TRBV5-1
clone_size: few
j_call: TRBJ1-2

cdr3_aa: CATSDLRRGNEQFF
cdr3_nt: TGTGCCACCAGTGATTTGAGGAGGGGCAATGAGCAGTTCTTC
d_call: NA
v_call: TRBV24-1
clone_size: NA
j_call: TRBJ2-1

cdr3_aa: CASSPAQGAEAFF
cdr3_nt: TGTGCCAGCTCCCCGGCGCAGGGAGCTGAAGCTTTCTTT
d_call: NA
v_call: TRBV18
clone_size: NA
j_call: TRBJ1-1

cdr3_aa: CASSRLAGVNEQFF
cdr3_nt: TGTGCCAGCAGTAGACTAGCGGGAGTCAATGAGCAGTTCTTC
d_call: TRBD2
v_call: TRBV12-3/TRBV12-4
clone_size: NA
j_call: TRBJ2-1

cdr3_aa: CASSQDDYEQYF
cdr3_nt: TGTGCCAGCAGCCAAGATGACTACGAGCAGTACTTC
d_call: NA
v_call: TRBV3-1
clone_size: many
j_call: TRBJ2-7

cdr3_aa: CASSLEGEAFF
cdr3_nt: TGCGCCAGCAGCTTGGAAGGGGAAGCTTTCTTT
d_call: NA
v_call: TRBV5-1
clone_size: NA
j_call: TRBJ1-1

cdr3_aa: CASIGLGNTGELFF
cdr3_nt: TGTGCCAGCATTGGATTGGGGAACACCGGGGAGCTGTTTTTT
d_call: NA
v_call: TRBV12-3/TRBV12-4
clone_size: NA
j_call: TRBJ2-2

cdr3_aa: CSARVSGRAPDTQYF
cdr3_nt: TGCAGTGCTAGAGTAAGCGGGAGGGCCCCAGATACGCAGTATTTT
d_call: TRBD2
v_call: TRBV20-1
clone_size: NA
j_call: TRBJ2-3

cdr3_aa: CASSRDRGPGNEQFF
cdr3_nt: TGTGCCAGCTCAAGGGACAGGGGACCGGGGAATGAGCAGTTCTTC
d_call: TRBD1
v_call: TRBV18
clone_size: NA
j_call: TRBJ2-1

cdr3_aa: CASSLGTRDDYGYTF
cdr3_nt: TGTGCCAGCAGCCTCGGGACAAGGGACGACTATGGCTACACCTTC
d_call: NA
v_call: TRBV3-1
clone_size: once
j_call: TRBJ1-2

cdr3_aa: CASSLGRSVKETQYF
cdr3_nt: TGCGCCAGCAGCTTGGGGCGGTCTGTGAAAGAGACCCAGTACTTC
d_call: NA
v_call: TRBV5-1
clone_size: many
j_call: TRBJ2-5

cdr3_aa: CASSSPKQDYGYTF
cdr3_nt: TGTGCCAGCAGCTCCCCCAAGCAGGACTATGGCTACACCTTC
d_call: NA
v_call: TRBV7-9
clone_size: NA
j_call: TRBJ1-2

cdr3_aa: CASIPLSGRSNTQYF
cdr3_nt: TGTGCCAGCATCCCCTTAAGCGGGAGGTCGAATACGCAGTATTTT
d_call: TRBD2
v_call: TRBV7-9
clone_size: NA
j_call: TRBJ2-3

cdr3_aa: CASSRPGLGFYEQYF
cdr3_nt: TGTGCCAGTAGTCGACCGGGACTGGGTTTCTACGAGCAGTACTTC
d_call: NA
v_call: TRBV19
clone_size: NA
j_call: TRBJ2-7

cdr3_aa: CASSLATGTGYYGYTF
cdr3_nt: TGCGCCAGCAGCTTGGCCACCGGGACAGGGTACTATGGCTACACCTTC
d_call: TRBD1
v_call: TRBV5-1
clone_size: NA
j_call: TRBJ1-2

cdr3_aa: CASSVNRGNTEAFF
cdr3_nt: TGTGCCAGCAGTGTAAACAGGGGGAACACTGAAGCTTTCTTT
d_call: TRBD1
v_call: TRBV12-3/TRBV12-4
clone_size: few
j_call: TRBJ1-1

cdr3_aa: CACTPFFGNEQFF
cdr3_nt: TGTGCCTGTACTCCTTTCTTCGGCAATGAGCAGTTCTTC
d_call: NA
v_call: TRBV30
clone_size: NA
j_call: TRBJ2-1

cdr3_aa: CASGSRDNEQFF
cdr3_nt: TGTGCTAGTGGTTCGAGAGACAATGAGCAGTTCTTC
d_call: NA
v_call: TRBV12-5
clone_size: NA
j_call: TRBJ2-1

cdr3_aa: CSAQRSGLFREQFF
cdr3_nt: TGCAGTGCCCAGAGGAGCGGCCTCTTCAGGGAGCAGTTCTTC
d_call: NA
v_call: TRBV20-1
clone_size: NA
j_call: TRBJ2-1

cdr3_aa: CSARDFARFNEQFF
cdr3_nt: TGCAGTGCTAGAGATTTTGCGCGTTTCAATGAGCAGTTCTTC
d_call: NA
v_call: TRBV20-1
clone_size: NA
j_call: TRBJ2-1

cdr3_aa: CATSVGSNQPQHF
cdr3_nt: TGTGCCACCAGTGTTGGCAGCAATCAGCCCCAGCATTTT
d_call: NA
v_call: TRBV24-1
clone_size: NA
j_call: TRBJ1-5

cdr3_aa: CASSLRGQPGGNTIYF
cdr3_nt: TGTGCCAGCAGCCTCCGGGGACAACCAGGGGGAAACACCATATATTTT
d_call: NA
v_call: TRBV9
clone_size: many
j_call: TRBJ1-3

cdr3_aa: CATRTRTGGGYTF
cdr3_nt: TGTGCCACTCGGACCCGGACAGGGGGCGGCTACACCTTC
d_call: TRBD1
v_call: TRBV6-5
clone_size: NA
j_call: TRBJ1-2

cdr3_aa: CASSFGGVDEQYF
cdr3_nt: TGTGCCAGCAGTTTCGGGGGAGTCGACGAGCAGTACTTC
d_call: NA
v_call: TRBV12-3/TRBV12-4
clone_size: NA
j_call: TRBJ2-7

cdr3_aa: CASSEVIRSEAFF
cdr3_nt: TGTGCCAGCAGTGAAGTAATCAGATCAGAAGCTTTCTTT
d_call: NA
v_call: TRBV6-1
clone_size: NA
j_call: TRBJ1-1

cdr3_aa: CASSPTSRGAETQYF
cdr3_nt: TGCGCCAGCAGCCCCACTAGCAGGGGGGCAGAGACCCAGTACTTC
d_call: NA
v_call: TRBV4-1
clone_size: few
j_call: TRBJ2-5

cdr3_aa: CSANRKGVASYNEQFF
cdr3_nt: TGCAGTGCCAACAGGAAAGGGGTCGCCTCCTACAATGAGCAGTTCTTC
d_call: NA
v_call: TRBV20-1
clone_size: NA
j_call: TRBJ2-1

cdr3_aa: CSALVRQGHQETQYF
cdr3_nt: TGCAGCGCCCTTGTTAGGCAGGGGCACCAAGAGACCCAGTACTTC
d_call: NA
v_call: TRBV29-1
clone_size: NA
j_call: TRBJ2-5

cdr3_aa: CASSLVGGGPDTQYF
cdr3_nt: TGTGCCAGCAGCTTGGTGGGAGGGGGACCAGATACGCAGTATTTT
d_call: NA
v_call: TRBV7-2
clone_size: few
j_call: TRBJ2-3

cdr3_aa: CASTKGNRNIQYF
cdr3_nt: TGTGCCAGCACTAAGGGGAATAGGAACATTCAGTACTTC
d_call: NA
v_call: TRBV7-9
clone_size: few
j_call: TRBJ2-4

cdr3_aa: CSATGGLAGASNTGELFF
cdr3_nt: TGCAGTGCTACGGGCGGACTAGCGGGAGCGTCGAACACCGGGGAGCTGTTTTTT
d_call: TRBD2
v_call: TRBV20-1
clone_size: NA
j_call: TRBJ2-2

cdr3_aa: CASSQDVTVTYEQYF
cdr3_nt: TGTGCCAGCAGCCAAGATGTAACGGTGACCTACGAGCAGTACTTC
d_call: NA
v_call: TRBV4-2
clone_size: NA
j_call: TRBJ2-7